This T cell receptor beta chain derives from a study of blood T cell repertoires in COVID-19. This clone came up a few times. Germline V gives CDR1 MNHEY, CDR2 SMNVEV (reference sequence). V lost 8 bases, J lost 4 bases, and 6 bases stayed unmatched. This CDR3 has 14 amino acids. Everyone who took part was roughly 18 to 89 years old, and they came from over 20 US areas. Participants classified as exposed had met a COVID-19 case within 2 weeks before study entry. Per the original methods: Reference gene primers were amplified, and this amplification served to estimate nucleated cell counts. Assay used: immunoSEQ multiplex PCR; TCRdb lists only in-frame clones, some missing. Clone size and V and J calls were adopted from that table, with D and trimming inferred from the DNA. The table has roughly 280,000 clones, about 91% seen once.

Sequenced material: PBMCs or T cells enriched from blood (not recorded which). The rearrangement links TRBV27 to TRBJ2-1, with 9 bases lining up with TRBD2. This sequence originates from a man aged 35 to 55 who had been exposed to COVID-19. In DNA form, the CDR3 reads TGTGCCAGCGAGAGTCTAGCGGGATACAATGAGCAGTTCTTC. Translation gives CASESLAGYNEQFF.